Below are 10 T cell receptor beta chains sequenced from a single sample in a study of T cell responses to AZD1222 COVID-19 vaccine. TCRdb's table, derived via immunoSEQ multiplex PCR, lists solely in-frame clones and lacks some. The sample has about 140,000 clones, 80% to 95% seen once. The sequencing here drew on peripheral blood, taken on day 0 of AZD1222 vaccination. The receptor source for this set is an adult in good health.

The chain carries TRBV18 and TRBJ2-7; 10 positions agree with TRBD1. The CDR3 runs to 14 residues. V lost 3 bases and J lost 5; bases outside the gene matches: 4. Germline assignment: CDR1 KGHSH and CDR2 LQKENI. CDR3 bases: TGTGCCAGCTCACCCCGGGACAGGGGCCACGAGCAGTACTTC. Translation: CASSPRDRGHEQYF.

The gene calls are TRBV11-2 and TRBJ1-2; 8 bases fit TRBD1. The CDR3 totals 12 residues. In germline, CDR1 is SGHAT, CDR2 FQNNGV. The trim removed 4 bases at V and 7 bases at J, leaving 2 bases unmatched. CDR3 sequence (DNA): TGTGCCAGCAGCTCAGGGGGCAGTGGCTACACCTTC. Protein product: CASSSGGSGYTF.

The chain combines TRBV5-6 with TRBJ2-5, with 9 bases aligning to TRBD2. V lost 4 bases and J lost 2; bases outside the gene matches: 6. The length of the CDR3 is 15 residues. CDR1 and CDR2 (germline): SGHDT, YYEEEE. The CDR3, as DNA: TGTGCCAGCAGCAGTCTAGCGGGAAATCAAGAGACCCAGTACTTC. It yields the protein CASSSLAGNQETQYF.

CDR3 coding DNA: TGTGCCAGCAGCCAAGATAGGAACAGAGCCAACACTGAAGCTTTCTTT. Residues: CASSQDRNRANTEAFF. The gene calls are TRBV14 and TRBJ1-1; D is uncertain. V was pared by 0 bases and J by 2 bases, with 13 bases between. CDR3 length: 16 amino acids. CDR1 and CDR2 (germline): SGHDN, FVKESK.

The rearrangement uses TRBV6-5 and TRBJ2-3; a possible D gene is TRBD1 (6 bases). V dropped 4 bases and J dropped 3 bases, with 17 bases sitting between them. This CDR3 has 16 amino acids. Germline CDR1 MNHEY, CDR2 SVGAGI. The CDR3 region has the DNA TGTGCCAGCAGTTCCCGGACAGTCAGCGGAACAGATACGCAGTATTTT. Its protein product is CASSSRTVSGTDTQYF.

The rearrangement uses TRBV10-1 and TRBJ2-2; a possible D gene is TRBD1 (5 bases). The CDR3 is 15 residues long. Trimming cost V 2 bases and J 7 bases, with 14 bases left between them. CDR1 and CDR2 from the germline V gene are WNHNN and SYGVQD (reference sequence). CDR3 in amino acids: CASSERGGDHGELFF. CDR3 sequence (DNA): TGCGCCAGCAGTGAGAGGGGCGGTGATCACGGGGAGCTGTTTTTT.

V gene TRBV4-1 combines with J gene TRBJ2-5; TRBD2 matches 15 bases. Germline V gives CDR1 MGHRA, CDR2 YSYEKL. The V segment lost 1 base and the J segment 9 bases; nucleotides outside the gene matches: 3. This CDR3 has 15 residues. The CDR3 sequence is CASSQGTSGRGAQYF. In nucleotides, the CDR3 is TGCGCCAGCAGCCAAGGGACTAGCGGGAGGGGGGCCCAGTACTTC.

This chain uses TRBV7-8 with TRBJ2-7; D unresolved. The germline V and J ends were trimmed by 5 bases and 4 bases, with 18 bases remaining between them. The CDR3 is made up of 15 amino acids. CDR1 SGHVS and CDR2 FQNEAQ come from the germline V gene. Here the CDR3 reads CASSPRRTSYYEQYF. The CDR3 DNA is TGTGCCAGCAGCCCACGACGGACCTCCTATTACGAGCAGTACTTC.

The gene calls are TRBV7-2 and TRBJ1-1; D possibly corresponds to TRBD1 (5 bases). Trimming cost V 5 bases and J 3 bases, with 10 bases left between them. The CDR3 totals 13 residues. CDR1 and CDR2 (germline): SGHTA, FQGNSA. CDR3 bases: TGTGCCAGCAGCCCGTGGGGGGACACTGAAGCTTTCTTT. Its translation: CASSPWGDTEAFF.

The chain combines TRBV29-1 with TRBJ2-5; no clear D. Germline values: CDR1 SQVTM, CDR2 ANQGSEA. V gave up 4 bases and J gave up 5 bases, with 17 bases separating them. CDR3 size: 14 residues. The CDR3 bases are TGCAGCGTTGTGGTGGCTCTCAGTGGCGAGACCCAGTACTTC. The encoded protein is CSVVVALSGETQYF.